The clone carrying this TCR beta chain was counted many times. TCRdb independently ran MiXCR on the 5' RACE reads; one entry per CDR3 protein. This table has 230,000 or so distinct CDR3 sequences, approximately 3.6% appearing once. V was trimmed by 3 bases and J by 1 base, leaving 19 bases between them. The CDR3 runs to 18 residues. The data originate from a study of T cells after yellow fever vaccination. On the study more broadly: Researchers used SMART-Seq v4 Ultra Low Input to prepare fractions that had low cell numbers.

The clonotype originates from a man aged 18 to 29 who received the YFV17D yellow fever vaccine. This rearrangement joins TRBV12-3 or TRBV12-4 to TRBJ2-4, with D perhaps being TRBD1 or TRBD2 (5 bases each). Material: PBMCs, obtained 15 days after the yellow fever booster vaccination. CDR3 DNA sequence: TGTGCCAGCAGTTTCGGTCTTACCCTCAGGGACGCCAAAAACATTCAGTACTTC. Encoded protein: CASSFGLTLRDAKNIQYF.